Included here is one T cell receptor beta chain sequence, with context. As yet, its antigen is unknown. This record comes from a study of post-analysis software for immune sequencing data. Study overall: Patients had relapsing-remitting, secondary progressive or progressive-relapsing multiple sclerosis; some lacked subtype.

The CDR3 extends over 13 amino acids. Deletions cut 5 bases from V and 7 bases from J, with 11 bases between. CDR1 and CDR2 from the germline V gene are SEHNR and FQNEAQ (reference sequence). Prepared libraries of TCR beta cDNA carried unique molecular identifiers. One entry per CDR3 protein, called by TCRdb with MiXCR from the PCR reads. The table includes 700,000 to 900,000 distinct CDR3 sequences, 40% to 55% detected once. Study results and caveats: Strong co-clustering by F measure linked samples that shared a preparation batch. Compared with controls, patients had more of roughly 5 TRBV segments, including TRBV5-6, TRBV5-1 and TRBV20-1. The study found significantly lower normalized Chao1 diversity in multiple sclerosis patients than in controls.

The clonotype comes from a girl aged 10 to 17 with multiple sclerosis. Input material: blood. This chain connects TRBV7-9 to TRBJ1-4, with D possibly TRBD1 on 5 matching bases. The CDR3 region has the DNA TGTGCCAGCAGCAGGGGCGGCGGTGAAAAACTGTTTTTT. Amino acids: CASSRGGGEKLFF. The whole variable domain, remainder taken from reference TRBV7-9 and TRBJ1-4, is DTGVSQNPRHKITKRGQNVTFRCDPISEHNRLYWYRQTLGQGPEFLTYFQNEAQLEKSRLLSDRFSAERPKGSFSTLEIQRTEQGDSAMYLCASSRGGGEKLFFGSGTQLSVL.